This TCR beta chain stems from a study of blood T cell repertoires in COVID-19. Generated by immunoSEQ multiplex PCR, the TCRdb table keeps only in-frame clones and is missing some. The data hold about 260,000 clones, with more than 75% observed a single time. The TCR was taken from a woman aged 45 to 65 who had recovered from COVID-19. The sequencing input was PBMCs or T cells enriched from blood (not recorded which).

The CDR3 DNA sequence: TGTGCCAGCAGCCGGGGCGTTAACTATGGCTACACCTTC. It is translated as CASSRGVNYGYTF. This chain connects TRBV3-1 (or the pseudogene TRBV3-2) to TRBJ1-2; perhaps TRBD1 as D (5 bases). Germline V gene data show CDR1 as LGHDT and CDR2 as YNNKEL (reference sequence). Trimming took off 4 bases at V and 1 base at J, with 7 bases between the two ends. CDR3 size: 13 residues.